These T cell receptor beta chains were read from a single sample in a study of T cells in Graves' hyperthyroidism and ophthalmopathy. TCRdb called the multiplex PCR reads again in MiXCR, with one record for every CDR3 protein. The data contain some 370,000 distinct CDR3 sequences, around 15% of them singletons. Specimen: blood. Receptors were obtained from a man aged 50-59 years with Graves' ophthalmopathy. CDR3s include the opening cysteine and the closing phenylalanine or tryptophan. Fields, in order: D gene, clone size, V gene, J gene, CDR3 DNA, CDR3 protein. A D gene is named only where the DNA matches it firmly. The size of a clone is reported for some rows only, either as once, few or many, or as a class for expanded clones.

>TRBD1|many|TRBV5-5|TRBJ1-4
TGTGCCAGCAGCCCCCGGGGGGGACAGACTAATGAAAAACTGTTTTTT
CASSPRGGQTNEKLFF
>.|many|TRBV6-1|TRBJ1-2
TGTGCCAGCGAGTTGGGAGGAAGTAACTATGGCTACACCTTC
CASELGGSNYGYTF
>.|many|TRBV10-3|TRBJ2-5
TGTGCCATCAGTGAATCAGGGGTGGGGGAGACCCAGTACTTC
CAISESGVGETQYF
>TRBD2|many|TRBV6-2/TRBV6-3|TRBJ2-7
TGTGCCAGCCCGAGTCGAGGACTAGCGGGAGAGTCCTACGAGCAGTACTTC
CASPSRGLAGESYEQYF
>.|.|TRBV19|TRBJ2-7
TGTGCCAGTAGTCAACTCAGGGGTAGCGGAGCTTACGAGCAGTACTTC
CASSQLRGSGAYEQYF
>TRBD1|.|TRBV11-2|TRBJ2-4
TGTGCCAGTAGTCCCCCGGGACAGGGGGCCAAAAACATTCAGTACTTC
CASSPPGQGAKNIQYF
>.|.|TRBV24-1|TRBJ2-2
TGTGCCACCCGACCCTCAGGGCCCACCGGGGAGCTGTTTTTT
CATRPSGPTGELFF
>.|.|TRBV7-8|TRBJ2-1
TGTGCCAGCATTTCTCAGCGGCTGGGGCGCAATGAGCAGTTCTTC
CASISQRLGRNEQFF
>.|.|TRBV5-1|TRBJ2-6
TGCGCCAGCAGCTTGAGTTCCGGGACTGTCGACCTTAAGAGCTCTGGGGCCAACGTCCTGACTTTC
CASSLSSGTVDLKSSGANVLTF
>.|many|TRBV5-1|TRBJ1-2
TGCGCCAGCAGCTTGGAGGAGAATGGCTACACCTTC
CASSLEENGYTF
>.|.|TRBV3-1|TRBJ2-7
TGTGCCAGCAGCCGGGGGGTCGGGTACGAGCAGTACTTC
CASSRGVGYEQYF
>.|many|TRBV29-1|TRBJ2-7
TGCAGCGTCGCGGGACATCCGAGCTCCTACGAGCAGTACTTC
CSVAGHPSSYEQYF
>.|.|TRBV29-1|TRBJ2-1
TGCAGCGTTGGGCAAATACCCTACAATGAGCAGTTCTTC
CSVGQIPYNEQFF
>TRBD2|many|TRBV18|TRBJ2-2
TGTGCCAGCTCACGTCTCCCGGGACTAGCGGGAGGGAACACCGGGGAGCTGTTTTTT
CASSRLPGLAGGNTGELFF
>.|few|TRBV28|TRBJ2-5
TGTGCCAGCAGTTTATCGGGGGGCCCGTACTTC
CASSLSGGPYF
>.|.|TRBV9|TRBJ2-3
TGTGCCAGCACCCAGGGGTTCACCAGGGATACGCAGTATTTT
CASTQGFTRDTQYF
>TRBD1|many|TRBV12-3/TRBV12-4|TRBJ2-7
TGTGCCAGCAGACCCGAGACAGGGTGGTTCTCCGAGCAGTACTTC
CASRPETGWFSEQYF
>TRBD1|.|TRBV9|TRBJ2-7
TGTGCCAGCAGCGGCCAGACAGGGAACGAGCAGTACTTC
CASSGQTGNEQYF
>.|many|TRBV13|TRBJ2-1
TGTGCCAGCAGCTTAGCGGGGGCCGCCTACAATGAGCAGTTCTTC
CASSLAGAAYNEQFF
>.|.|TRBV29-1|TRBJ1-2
TGCAGCGTTGAAGGGCGGGTTTCAAACTATGGCTACACCTTC
CSVEGRVSNYGYTF
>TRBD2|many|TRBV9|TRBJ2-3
TGTGCCAGCAGCGTAGGACTAGCGGGAGGGCCGCAAGATACGCAGTATTTT
CASSVGLAGGPQDTQYF
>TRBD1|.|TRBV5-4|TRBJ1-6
TGTGCCAGCAGCCCCAGGACAGGGGAGGTTTCACCCCTCCACTTT
CASSPRTGEVSPLHF
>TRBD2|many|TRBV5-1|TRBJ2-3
TGCGCCAGCAGCCCTGGGCGGGAGACGGTAGATACGCAGTATTTT
CASSPGRETVDTQYF
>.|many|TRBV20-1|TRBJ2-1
TGCAGTGCAAGGACCCCTGGGTCCTACAATGAGCAGTTCTTC
CSARTPGSYNEQFF
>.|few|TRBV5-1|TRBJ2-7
TGCGCCAGCAGCTTGGACAGCCGGTTGGGACGCCCTCACTACGAGCAGTACTTC
CASSLDSRLGRPHYEQYF
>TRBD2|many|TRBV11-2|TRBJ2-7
TGTGCCAGCAGCTCTCTAGCGGGAGGTTTGCTCGAGCAGTACTTC
CASSSLAGGLLEQYF
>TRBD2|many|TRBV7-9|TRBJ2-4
TGTGCCAGCAGCTTAGGGTCTGCGGGAGGACGGAACATTCAGTACTTC
CASSLGSAGGRNIQYF
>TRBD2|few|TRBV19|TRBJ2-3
TGTGCCAGTAGTATCGGACTAGGGAAGACAGATACGCAGTATTTT
CASSIGLGKTDTQYF
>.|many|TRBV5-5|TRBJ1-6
TGTGCCAGCAGCTTGTGGGGGTCGCCCCTCCACTTT
CASSLWGSPLHF
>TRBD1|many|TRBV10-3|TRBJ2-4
TGTGCCATCAGTGAGTTATTAGGGGGCGGAAACATTCAGTACTTC
CAISELLGGGNIQYF
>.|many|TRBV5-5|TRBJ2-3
TGTGCCAGCAGCTTGGGCCTGTCGAGCACAGATACGCAGTATTTT
CASSLGLSSTDTQYF
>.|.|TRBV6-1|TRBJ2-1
TGTGCCAGCACCGTTGAGGATGAGCAGTTCTTC
CASTVEDEQFF
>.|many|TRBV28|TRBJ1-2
TGTGCCAGCAGAAGGACACAAAACTATGGCTACACCTTC
CASRRTQNYGYTF
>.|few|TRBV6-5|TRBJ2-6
TGTGCCAGCAGTTACTTCGGATCTGGGGCCAACGTCCTGACTTTC
CASSYFGSGANVLTF
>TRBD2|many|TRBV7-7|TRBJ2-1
TGTGCTAGCAGCTTAGCGGGACGGCCCAATGAGCAGTTCTTC
CASSLAGRPNEQFF
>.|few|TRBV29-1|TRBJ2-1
TGCAGCGTTGATGAGTTCGACGCCAGCTCCTACAATGAGCAGTTCTTC
CSVDEFDASSYNEQFF
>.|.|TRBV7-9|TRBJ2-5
TGTGCCAGCAGCTTAGCGGGAGCCGGGACCCAGTACTTC
CASSLAGAGTQYF
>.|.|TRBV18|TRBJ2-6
TGTGCCAGCTCACCACGCGTGGGGTCTGGGGCCAACGTCCTGACTTTC
CASSPRVGSGANVLTF
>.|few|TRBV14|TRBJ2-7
TGTGCCAGCAGCCAAGAAAACCCGTTCGGCGAGCAGTACTTC
CASSQENPFGEQYF
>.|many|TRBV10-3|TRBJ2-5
TGTGCCAGCGCAGGAGTCCAAGAGACCCAGTACTTC
CASAGVQETQYF
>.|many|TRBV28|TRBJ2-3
TGTGCCAGCGAGGCGGGCACAGATACGCAGTATTTT
CASEAGTDTQYF
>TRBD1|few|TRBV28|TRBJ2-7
TGTGCCAGCAGGAATTTCGGGACAGGGGATCAGTACTTC
CASRNFGTGDQYF